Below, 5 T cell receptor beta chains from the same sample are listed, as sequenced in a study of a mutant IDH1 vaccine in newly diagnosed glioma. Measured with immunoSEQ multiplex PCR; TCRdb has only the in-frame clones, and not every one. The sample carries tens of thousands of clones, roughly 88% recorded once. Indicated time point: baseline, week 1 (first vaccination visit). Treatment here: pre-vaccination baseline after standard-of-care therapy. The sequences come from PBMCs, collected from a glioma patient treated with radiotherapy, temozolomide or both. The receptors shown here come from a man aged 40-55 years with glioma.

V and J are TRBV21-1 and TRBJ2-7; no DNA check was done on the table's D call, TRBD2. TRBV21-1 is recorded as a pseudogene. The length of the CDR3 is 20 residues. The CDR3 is CASSKYGDLRTSGVSYEQYF. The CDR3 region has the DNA TGTGCCAGCAGCAAATACGGGGACCTGAGGACTAGCGGAGTCTCCTACGAGCAGTACTTC.

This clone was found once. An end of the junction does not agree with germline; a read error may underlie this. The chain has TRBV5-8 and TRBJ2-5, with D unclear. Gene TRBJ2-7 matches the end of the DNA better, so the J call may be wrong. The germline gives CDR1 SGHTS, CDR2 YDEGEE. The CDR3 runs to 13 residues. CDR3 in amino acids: CASILDPTYEQYF. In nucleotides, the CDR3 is TGTGCCAGCATCTTGGACCCTACCTACGAGCAGTACTTC.

The CDR3 reads CASSHPAIGYTF. The CDR3 region has the DNA TGTGCCAGCAGCCATCCCGCCATAGGCTACACCTTC. The chain employs TRBV11-2 and TRBJ1-2; D is undetermined. Germline V gene lookup returns CDR1 SGHAT and CDR2 FQNNGV. The CDR3 spans 12 residues. V was trimmed by 5 bases and J by 8 bases, leaving 12 bases between them.

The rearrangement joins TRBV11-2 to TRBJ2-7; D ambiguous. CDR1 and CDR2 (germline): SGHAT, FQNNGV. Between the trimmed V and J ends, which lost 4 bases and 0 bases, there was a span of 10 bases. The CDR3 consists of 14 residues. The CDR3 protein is CASSSDGLSYEQYF. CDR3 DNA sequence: TGTGCCAGCAGCTCGGACGGTCTCTCCTACGAGCAGTACTTC.

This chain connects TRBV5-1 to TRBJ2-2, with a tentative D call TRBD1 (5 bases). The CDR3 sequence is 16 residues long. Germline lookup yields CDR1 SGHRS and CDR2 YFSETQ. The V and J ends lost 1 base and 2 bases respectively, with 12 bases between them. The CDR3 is CASSLQGRLNTGELFF. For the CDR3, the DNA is TGCGCCAGCAGCTTGCAGGGTCGCCTAAACACCGGGGAGCTGTTTTTT.